The following is a T cell receptor (beta chain) sequence with its context. TCRdb's table, derived via immunoSEQ multiplex PCR, lists solely in-frame clones and lacks some. The table has 29,000 or so clones, 65% to 70% seen once. These data belong to a study of blood T cell repertoires in COVID-19. Study-level background: PBMCs, B-cell-depleted T cells, or T cells provided the cDNA or gDNA that made up the material.

With 6 bases clipped from V and 4 bases from J, the junction kept 15 bases outside the gene matches. Germline assignment: CDR1 MDHEN and CDR2 SYDVKM. There are 18 residues in the CDR3. The TCR comes from a human donor in a cohort sampled during active COVID-19. The chain carries TRBV28 and TRBJ2-3; 11 bases fit TRBD1. Source material: peripheral blood. The CDR3 reads CASSTDSRTGGSPDTQYF. In DNA, the CDR3 is TGTGCCAGCAGCACCGACTCTAGGACAGGGGGCTCGCCAGATACGCAGTATTTT. Complete variable domain (other parts from reference TRBV28 and TRBJ2-3): DVKVTQSSRYLVKRTGEKVFLECVQDMDHENMFWYRQDPGLGLRLIYFSYDVKMKEKGDIPEGYSVSREKKERFSLILESASTNQTSMYLCASSTDSRTGGSPDTQYFGPGTRLTVL.